Below are 16 T cell receptor beta chains sequenced from a single sample in a study of blood T cells in healthy people across ages. The second PCR ran about 6 to 11 cycles with a sample-barcoded 5' primer and J-beta primers. TCRdb processed the 5' RACE reads anew with MiXCR; each CDR3 protein has one entry. Seen here are 1.5 million to 2 million distinct CDR3 sequences, roughly 28% observed once, and the top ten hold less than 9.5%. Sequenced input: blood. The receptors come from a woman aged 30 to 39 in good health.

V gene TRBV29-1 combines with J gene TRBJ2-5; 7 positions match TRBD1. The germline CDR1 and CDR2 sequences are SQVTM and ANQGSEA. V dropped 7 bases and J dropped 1; count of bases not matched to a gene: 6. This CDR3 spans 13 amino acids. The CDR3: CSGLTGTQETQYF. The CDR3 DNA reads as TGCAGCGGATTGACAGGGACCCAAGAGACCCAGTACTTC.

This clonotype was counted between two and nine times. The V and J genes are TRBV2 and TRBJ2-2; 10 nucleotides agree with TRBD2. The V gene's germline CDR1 is SNHLY and CDR2 FYNNEI. Losses at the gene ends were 3 bases for V and 5 bases for J; bases not matched to a gene: 3. This CDR3 is 15 amino acids long. The CDR3 spells CASSEASGGTGELFF. CDR3 nucleotides: TGTGCCAGCAGTGAGGCTAGCGGGGGAACCGGGGAGCTGTTTTTT. Full variable domain (rest looked up from reference TRBV2 and TRBJ2-2): EPEVTQTPSHQVTQMGQEVILRCVPISNHLYFYWYRQILGQKVEFLVSFYNNEISEKSEIFDDQFSVERPDGSNFTLKIRSTKLEDSAMYFCASSEASGGTGELFFGEGSRLTVL.

This chain uses TRBV29-1 with TRBJ2-2; TRBD1 is a possible D gene (6 bases). Deletions cut 7 bases from V and 0 bases from J, with 12 bases between. Germline V gene data show CDR1 as SQVTM and CDR2 as ANQGSEA. The length of the CDR3 is 14 residues. DNA of the CDR3: TGCAGCGCCCACAGGGACGCGAACACCGGGGAGCTGTTTTTT. Translating gives CSAHRDANTGELFF.

This clonotype has more than one count but fewer than ten. The gene calls are TRBV20-1 and TRBJ2-3; 10 bases fit TRBD2. Losses at the gene ends were 2 bases for V and 3 bases for J; bases not matched to a gene: 8. This CDR3 is 16 amino acids long. CDR1 is DFQATT, CDR2 SNEGSKA, per germline (reference sequence). The CDR3 nucleotides read TGCAGTGCTAGACTCCCTAGCGGGGGTAGGACAGATACGCAGTATTTT. Translated: CSARLPSGGRTDTQYF.

The chain recombines TRBV20-1 with TRBJ2-5; TRBD2 is a possible D gene (5 bases). V gave up 5 bases and J gave up 5 bases, with 15 bases separating them. The CDR3 covers 13 residues. The V gene's germline CDR1 is DFQATT and CDR2 SNEGSKA (reference sequence). CDR3 residues: CSAGRGRRETQYF. The DNA for the CDR3 is TGCAGTGCTGGGAGAGGGCGCAGGGAGACCCAGTACTTC.

This clonotype was found many times. The V call is TRBV28, the J call TRBJ2-7; TRBD1 agrees at 9 bases. This CDR3 comprises 15 residues. The V segment lost 6 bases and the J segment 4 bases; nucleotides outside the gene matches: 10. The germline V gene has CDR1 MDHEN and CDR2 SYDVKM. CDR3 nucleotide sequence: TGTGCCAGCAGCCTTCCGGGACAGGGACGTTACGAGCAGTACTTC. This sequence encodes CASSLPGQGRYEQYF.

In this sample, this clonotype turned up many times. V gene TRBV2 combines with J gene TRBJ2-4, with 9 bases aligning to TRBD1. Germline CDR1 SNHLY, CDR2 FYNNEI. The CDR3 is made up of 17 amino acids. Unmatched junction bases numbered 19, after V lost 3 bases and J lost 13 bases. The CDR3 here is CASSERDREGLLEEQYF. Written as DNA, the CDR3 is TGTGCCAGCAGTGAGAGGGACAGGGAGGGACTTCTGGAGGAGCAGTACTTC. Looking up the rest from reference TRBV2 and TRBJ2-4 gives the full variable domain: EPEVTQTPSHQVTQMGQEVILRCVPISNHLYFYWYRQILGQKVEFLVSFYNNEISEKSEIFDDQFSVERPDGSNFTLKIRSTKLEDSAMYFCASSERDREGLLEEQYFGAGTRLSVL.

V usage is TRBV29-1 and J usage is TRBJ1-2; D possibly corresponds to TRBD1 (5 bases). With 0 bases removed from V and 4 bases from J, the gap between germline ends came to 12 bases. Germline loops: CDR1 SQVTM, CDR2 ANQGSEA. This CDR3 spans 14 amino acids. The chain's CDR3 is CSVEDLSGTYGYTF. The CDR3 DNA reads TGCAGCGTTGAAGATCTTAGCGGGACCTATGGCTACACCTTC.

The rearrangement joins TRBV4-1 to TRBJ2-3, with D maybe TRBD2 (7 bases). There are 15 residues in the CDR3. Germline V gene lookup returns CDR1 MGHRA and CDR2 YSYEKL. Trimming cost V 4 bases and J 6 bases, with 17 bases left between them. CDR3 nucleotide sequence: TGCGCCAGCAGCCCAACCCGGGGGGCCTGGGATACGCAGTATTTT. Protein: CASSPTRGAWDTQYF.

Details on this clonotype: The junction and the germline gene differ at one end; a read error may be behind it. The V and J genes are TRBV15 and TRBJ1-4, with 7 bases matching TRBD1. The CDR3 is 16 residues long. CDR1 LNHNV and CDR2 YYDKDF come from the germline V gene (reference sequence). CDR3 amino acids: CATSRVSRGRNEQLFF. CDR3 bases: TGTGCCACCAGCAGAGTATCAAGGGGGCGGAATGAACAACTGTTTTTT.

With respect to this clonotype: This may come from a read error, since a much larger clone is one base off. The rearrangement uses TRBV7-2 and TRBJ2-4; possible D gene TRBD2, 5 bases. The DNA end lines up better with TRBJ2-7; the J call may be wrong. This CDR3 comprises 14 residues. From germline, CDR1 is SGHTA and CDR2 FQGNSA. CDR3 sequence: CASGSGFRGDEQYF. CDR3 bases: TGTGCCAGCGGCTCCGGGTTTCGGGGTGACGAGCAGTACTTC.

The rearrangement uses TRBV20-1 and TRBJ1-2, with a tentative D call TRBD1 (5 bases). The germline V gene encodes CDR1 DFQATT and CDR2 SNEGSKA (reference sequence). V lost 2 bases and J lost 6, with 10 bases in between. CDR3 length: 12 amino acids. CDR3 coding DNA: TGCAGTGCTAGACCAGCGGGGGATGGCTACACCTTC. Translation gives CSARPAGDGYTF.

With regard to this clonotype: Possible read error: a much larger clone is one base away. The chain employs TRBV10-3 and TRBJ2-6, with a tentative D call TRBD2 (5 bases). The CDR3 is 15 amino acids. Germline lookup yields CDR1 ENHRY and CDR2 SYGVKD. The CDR3 region is CATSDGETGANVLTF. The CDR3 DNA is TGTGCCACCAGTGACGGGGAAACTGGGGCCAACGTCCTGACTTTC.

Only a few counts were recorded for this clonotype. The chain is built from TRBV10-3 and TRBJ2-1; 8 bases are shared with TRBD1. V shed 4 bases, J shed 9 bases, and the junction held 5 bases outside the gene matches. The CDR3 consists of 13 residues. Germline-derived CDR1 and CDR2 are ENHRY and SYGVKD. The CDR3 DNA sequence: TGTGCCATCAGTGGGGACAGGCCGGGTGAGCAGTTCTTC. Protein product: CAISGDRPGEQFF.

The chain combines TRBV20-1 with TRBJ2-3; D might be TRBD1 or TRBD2, each matching 6 bases. The CDR3 runs to 15 residues. CDR1 and CDR2 (germline): DFQATT, SNEGSKA (reference sequence). The V end was cut by 5 bases, the J end by 2 bases, with 17 bases between. For the CDR3, the DNA is TGCAGTGCTCCTTCGGGGGCGCGTACCACAGATACGCAGTATTTT. This gives the protein CSAPSGARTTDTQYF.

The CDR3 DNA is TGCAGTGCTAGGACCCTAGCGGGAGCCGCTTACAATGAGCAGTACTTC. Its translation: CSARTLAGAAYNEQYF. The rearrangement links TRBV20-1 to TRBJ2-5; 10 bases agree with TRBD2. The V and J ends lost 3 bases and 11 bases, in that order; junction bases with no gene match: 18. Germline loops: CDR1 DFQATT, CDR2 SNEGSKA (reference sequence). The CDR3 has 16 residues.